Listed below are T cell receptor beta chains from one sample, sequenced in a study of blood T cell repertoires in COVID-19. Profiling relied on immunoSEQ multiplex PCR, and the TCRdb table lists in-frame clones only, not all of them. Here the sample spans about 55,000 clones, 90% being singletons. Sample: peripheral blood. The receptor source for this set is a human donor with active COVID-19. The donor label of this sample is uncertain. CDR3s include the opening cysteine and the closing phenylalanine or tryptophan. The D gene is left open where the match is weak. Not every row has a clone size; where given, it reads once, few, many or a size class.

V	D	size	J	DNA	CDR3
TRBV5-4	TRBD1	-	TRBJ2-1	TGTGCCAGCAGCCCGGGACAGGGGTCCTACAATGAGCAGTTCTTC	CASSPGQGSYNEQFF
TRBV7-9	-	-	TRBJ1-5	TGTGCCAGCAGCGATGGAGGGGCCGGTCAGCCCCAGCATTTT	CASSDGGAGQPQHF
TRBV7-9	TRBD1	-	TRBJ1-2	TGTGCCAGCAGCACAGACAGGGATCGGGGATGGGGCTACACCTTC	CASSTDRDRGWGYTF
TRBV19	-	-	TRBJ1-1	TGTGCCAGTAGTATCTTGGGGGGGCCTGAAGCTTTCTTT	CASSILGGPEAFF
TRBV9	-	few	TRBJ1-2	TGTGCCAGCAGCGTAGAGGGGGGGCCTAACTATGGCTACACCTTC	CASSVEGGPNYGYTF
TRBV9	TRBD2	once	TRBJ2-1	TGTGCCAGCAGCTACGGGGGGAGTAGTGAGCAGTTCTTC	CASSYGGSSEQFF
TRBV7-9	-	-	TRBJ2-7	TGTGCCAGCAGCTTATCTGGACAGTCCTACGAGCAGTACTTC	CASSLSGQSYEQYF
TRBV28	TRBD2	-	TRBJ2-7	TGTGCCAGACGGGAGGCCTCTTCCTACGAGCAGTACTTC	CARREASSYEQYF
TRBV7-9	-	-	TRBJ1-1	TGTGCCAGCACCAAAAGGGGAAGTCAGGGTAGGGTCACTGAAGCTTTCTTT	CASTKRGSQGRVTEAFF
TRBV7-7	-	-	TRBJ2-1	TGTGCTAGCAGCCCCCTAGGCGGGGCCAGGATGGGGGAGCAGTTCTTC	CASSPLGGARMGEQFF
TRBV6-5	TRBD1	-	TRBJ1-4	TGTGCCACTCAGAGGGGGCCGAATGAAAAACTGTTTTTT	CATQRGPNEKLFF
TRBV2	TRBD1	-	TRBJ2-7	TGTGCCAGCAGGGGGACAGGTCTACACGAGCAGTACTTC	CASRGTGLHEQYF
TRBV5-1	-	-	TRBJ1-3	TGCGCCAGCAGCTTGTTAGGGGTCGGAAACACCATATATTTT	CASSLLGVGNTIYF
TRBV6-5	-	-	TRBJ2-5	TGTGCCAGCAGCCCCGGCGGGATCGTACAAGAGACCCAGTACTTC	CASSPGGIVQETQYF
TRBV7-2	TRBD1	-	TRBJ1-1	TGTGCCAGCAGCTTAGGGACAGGCCGCGCCTTC	CASSLGTGRAF
TRBV10-2	-	-	TRBJ2-3	TGCGCCAGCAGTGAGTCCCGGGGAGATACGCAGTATTTT	CASSESRGDTQYF
TRBV15	TRBD2	-	TRBJ2-3	TGTGCCACCAGCAGAGAGTCTGCCGGACTAGCTGGTACGCAGTATTTT	CATSRESAGLAGTQYF
TRBV15	TRBD2	few	TRBJ2-7	TGTGCCACCAGCAGAGATAGTAGGACTAGGGGATCCTACGAGCAGTACTTC	CATSRDSRTRGSYEQYF
TRBV2	-	-	TRBJ1-2	TGTGCCAGCAGTCGACGGGTTCTCTATGGCTACACCTTC	CASSRRVLYGYTF
TRBV7-3	TRBD1	-	TRBJ1-2	TGTGCCAGCAGCACAGGGACAGGGGCTCGAGGCTACACCTTC	CASSTGTGARGYTF
TRBV27	-	few	TRBJ2-7	TGTGCCAGCAGTTCAGGCCGCGCCTACGAGCAGTACTTC	CASSSGRAYEQYF
TRBV6-5	-	-	TRBJ1-2	TGTGCCAGCAGCCGGGGGGGGGCGGATGGCTACACCTTC	CASSRGGADGYTF
TRBV5-1	TRBD2	-	TRBJ2-7	TGCGCCAGCAGCCTAGGGACTAGCGGGTTCGACGAGCAGTACTTC	CASSLGTSGFDEQYF
TRBV7-8	-	-	TRBJ2-3	TGTGCCAGCAGCTTAGCGCAGGGAATAGGCAGGGATACGCAGTATTTT	CASSLAQGIGRDTQYF
TRBV25-1	TRBD1	-	TRBJ2-3	TGTGCCAGCAGTATGCGGACAGGGGCTAGCACAGATACGCAGTATTTT	CASSMRTGASTDTQYF
TRBV7-9	-	few	TRBJ1-3	TGTGCCAGCAGCCTAGTTAGGGGCAGGGATTTGTCTGGAAACACCATATATTTT	CASSLVRGRDLSGNTIYF
TRBV28	-	-	TRBJ1-1	TGTGCCAGCGCCCCGACAGGTTCAGTAGCTTTCTTT	CASAPTGSVAFF
TRBV28	TRBD1	-	TRBJ1-5	TGTGCCATCGTAACCGGGACAGGAAATCAGCCCCAGCATTTT	CAIVTGTGNQPQHF
TRBV28	TRBD1	-	TRBJ1-5	TGTGCCAGCACCCGGACAGGGGACCAGCCCCAGCATTTT	CASTRTGDQPQHF
TRBV4-3	TRBD1	-	TRBJ1-2	TGCGCCAGCAGCCAAGATGGGGACAGGGACTATGGCTACACCTTC	CASSQDGDRDYGYTF
TRBV6-2/TRBV6-3	TRBD2	-	TRBJ2-3	TGTGCCAGCAGTTACGCGGGGGTCGGTACGCAGTATTTT	CASSYAGVGTQYF
TRBV7-3	-	-	TRBJ2-1	TGTGCCAGCAGTGGGAGCTCCTACAATGAGCAGTTCTTC	CASSGSSYNEQFF
TRBV3-1/TRBV3-2	TRBD1	-	TRBJ1-2	TGTGCCAGCAGCCAAGAGGACAACGGCCGGGACAGGCTTCTTTATGGCTACACCTTC	CASSQEDNGRDRLLYGYTF
TRBV5-4	TRBD1	-	TRBJ2-7	TGTGCCAGCAAAACCGGAACGACAGGGGTTGACGAGCAGTACTTC	CASKTGTTGVDEQYF
TRBV11-2	TRBD2	-	TRBJ2-1	TGTGCCAGCACCCCTTTAGCGGGAGGCTACAATGAGCAGTTCTTC	CASTPLAGGYNEQFF
TRBV7-3	-	-	TRBJ2-5	TGTGCCAGCAGCCACGAGCGACGACAGTCACAAGAGACCCAGTACTTC	CASSHERRQSQETQYF
TRBV25-1	TRBD1	-	TRBJ2-1	TGTGCCAGCGCGGACAGGGGTGAATACAATGAGCAGTTCTTC	CASADRGEYNEQFF
TRBV27	TRBD2	-	TRBJ2-7	TGTGCCAGCAGTGCCAGTAGCGGGACCTACGAGCAGTACTTC	CASSASSGTYEQYF
TRBV10-3	-	-	TRBJ2-7	TGTGCCATCAGTGCGATGGCTAGCTCCTACGAGCAGTACTTC	CAISAMASSYEQYF
TRBV13	-	-	TRBJ2-1	TGTGCCAGCAGGCGAGAGCGCAATGAGCAGTTCTTC	CASRRERNEQFF
TRBV7-9	-	-	TRBJ1-4	TGTGCCAGCAGCTGGACAGAGAGGGAAAAACTGTTTTTT	CASSWTEREKLFF
TRBV18	TRBD1	-	TRBJ1-4	TGTGCCAGCTCACCCGCAAAGACAGGGTTTGGTGAAAAACTGTTTTTT	CASSPAKTGFGEKLFF
TRBV9	TRBD1	-	TRBJ1-2	TGTGCCAGCAGCGTAAGACAGGGGTATGGCTACACCTTC	CASSVRQGYGYTF
TRBV18	-	-	TRBJ2-7	TGTGCCAGCTCACCACCGGCTGACAGCTCCTACGAGCAGTACTTC	CASSPPADSSYEQYF
TRBV9	TRBD2	once	TRBJ2-5	TGTGCCAGCAGCGTAGAAGCGGGACGAGAGACCCAGTACTTC	CASSVEAGRETQYF
TRBV19	TRBD2	-	TRBJ2-2	TGTGCCAGTAGTATAGGACTAGCGGAGTTCACCGGGGAGCTGTTTTTT	CASSIGLAEFTGELFF
TRBV27	TRBD1	-	TRBJ1-1	TGTGCCAGCAGTTTATCCCTGACAGGGAAGGGTACTGAAGCTTTCTTT	CASSLSLTGKGTEAFF
TRBV18	-	-	TRBJ1-3	TGTGCCAGCTCACCCTTCGTGGATGGGCGCCCCGGAAACACCATATATTTT	CASSPFVDGRPGNTIYF
TRBV6-5	-	-	TRBJ1-2	TGTGCCAGCAGTTACTCGCCGGGGAGCTACACCTTC	CASSYSPGSYTF
TRBV4-2	TRBD2	-	TRBJ2-3	TGTGCCAGCAGCCAAGATCGAACTAGCGGGAGGGGGTTAGATACGCAGTATTTT	CASSQDRTSGRGLDTQYF
TRBV5-1	-	-	TRBJ1-1	TGCGCCAGCAGCGGAGGGTACACTGAAGCTTTCTTT	CASSGGYTEAFF
TRBV5-6	TRBD1	-	TRBJ2-1	TGTGCCAGCAGCTGGACAGGGTTTGCAGCCAATGAGCAGTTCTTC	CASSWTGFAANEQFF
TRBV7-3	-	few	TRBJ2-5	TGTGCCAGCAGCCCCTCGTACAGTCAAGAGACCCAGTACTTC	CASSPSYSQETQYF
TRBV5-1	TRBD1	-	TRBJ2-2	TGCGCCAGCAGCTTTCAGGGGGCTGGGACCGGGGAGCTGTTTTTT	CASSFQGAGTGELFF